This entry lists 29 T cell receptor beta chains sequenced from one sample in a study of blood T cell repertoires in COVID-19. Method: immunoSEQ multiplex PCR; TCRdb's copy keeps in-frame clones and lacks some. The table shows roughly 120,000 clones, with roughly 84% occurring only once. Source material: peripheral blood. The receptors were gathered from a woman between 45 and 65 years old with acute or convalescent COVID-19.

This clone has only one observation. This chain joins TRBV7-9 and TRBJ1-1; a weak D match, TRBD1 (6 bases). The V gene's germline CDR1 is SEHNR and CDR2 FQNEAQ (reference sequence). The V gene lost 4 bases and the J gene lost 7 bases, with 13 bases spanning the gap. This CDR3 region has 13 residues. The DNA of the CDR3 is TGTGCCAGCAGCTCTCGGACAGAAGGTGAAGCTTTCTTT. This gives the protein CASSSRTEGEAFF.

The chain recombines TRBV7-3 with TRBJ1-2; possibly TRBD1 for D (6 bases). Germline values: CDR1 SGHTA, CDR2 FQGTGA. V shed 2 bases and J shed 2 bases, with 12 bases lying between them. This CDR3 is 15 amino acids long. The CDR3, as DNA: TGTGCCAGCAGCTTACGTCCAGGGGAGAACTATGGCTACACCTTC. Its translation is CASSLRPGENYGYTF.

J is TRBJ1-1 and V is TRBV5-1, with 9 bases lining up with TRBD1. The CDR3 covers 15 residues. The ends lost 4 bases at V and 11 bases at J; junction bases unmatched: 15. Germline CDR1 and CDR2: SGHRS and YFSETQ. The DNA of the CDR3 is TGCGCCAGCAGCGGACTGGGACAGGGACTTGCTACGGCTTTCTTT. Translated, it gives CASSGLGQGLATAFF.

The rearrangement joins TRBV7-2 to TRBJ1-2, with D perhaps TRBD1 (6 bases). From germline, CDR1 is SGHTA and CDR2 FQGNSA. The CDR3 totals 14 residues. The V gene lost 8 bases and the J gene lost 7 bases, with 20 bases spanning the gap. The CDR3 loop is CASRRGASLRGYTF. The CDR3 region has the DNA TGTGCCAGCCGGCGGGGGGCAAGCTTGCGTGGCTACACCTTC.

This clone was seen once. The chain recombines TRBV5-4 with TRBJ1-2; 8 positions match TRBD1. The J segment lost 8 bases and the V segment lost 0 bases, leaving 9 bases of the junction unmatched. The CDR3 spans 15 residues. From germline, CDR1 is SGHNT and CDR2 YYREEE (reference sequence). The CDR3 loop is CASSLAGQGFGGYTF. The DNA of the CDR3 is TGTGCCAGCAGCTTGGCCGGACAGGGATTCGGCGGCTACACCTTC.

The V gene is TRBV7-3, the J gene TRBJ1-1, with D possibly being TRBD1 (5 bases). Germline CDR1 and CDR2: SGHTA and FQGTGA. The CDR3 sequence is 13 residues long. V shed 5 bases and J shed 1 base, with 8 bases lying between them. The CDR3 protein is CASSIDRNTEAFF. The CDR3 DNA reads as TGTGCCAGCAGCATTGACAGGAACACTGAAGCTTTCTTT.

The chain employs TRBV11-2 and TRBJ1-2; a possible D gene is TRBD1 (5 bases). This CDR3 is 13 amino acids long. V lost 4 bases, J lost 6 bases, and 12 bases lay in between. The V gene's germline CDR1 is SGHAT and CDR2 FQNNGV. Written as DNA, the CDR3 is TGTGCCAGCAGCTCCGCGTACAGGCATGGCTACACCTTC. Amino acids: CASSSAYRHGYTF.

This clone has a handful of counts. The J gene is TRBJ2-7, the V gene TRBV6-5; 7 bases are shared with TRBD1. Per the germline V gene, CDR1 is MNHEY and CDR2 is SVGAGI. V was pared by 6 bases and J by 1 base, with 6 bases of the junction left unmatched. The CDR3 length is 14 residues. The CDR3 DNA sequence: TGTGCCAGCAGCCAGACAGGGAATTCCTACGAGCAGTACTTC. Its protein is CASSQTGNSYEQYF.

This chain uses TRBV7-8 with TRBJ1-5, with 7 bases aligning to TRBD1. The CDR3 has 12 amino acids. J gave up 11 bases and V 2 bases, and 3 bases lay outside the gene matches. CDR1 and CDR2 from the germline V gene are SGHVS and FQNEAQ. Here the CDR3 reads CASSLLQGAQHF. The CDR3 DNA is TGTGCCAGCAGCTTACTGCAGGGGGCCCAGCATTTT.

The chain is built from TRBV28 and TRBJ1-3; D perhaps matches TRBD1 (6 bases). This CDR3 has 15 residues. V lost 5 bases to trimming and J lost 0 bases, with 11 bases between them. Germline CDR1 and CDR2: MDHEN and SYDVKM. The CDR3 nucleotides are TGTGCCAGCAGTCCGGGACATCTCTCTGGAAACACCATATATTTT. Its protein is CASSPGHLSGNTIYF.

The gene calls are TRBV7-3 and TRBJ2-3; D is undetermined. This CDR3 comprises 12 residues. Germline V lookup: CDR1 SGHTA, CDR2 FQGTGA. V shed 2 bases and J shed 6 bases, with 6 bases lying between them. In nucleotides, the CDR3 is TGTGCCAGCAGCTTAGGTCGGGATACGCAGTATTTT. Protein sequence: CASSLGRDTQYF. The full variable domain, in which reference TRBV7-3 and TRBJ2-3 provide the parts outside the CDR3, is GAGVSQTPSNKVTEKGKYVELRCDPISGHTALYWYRQSLGQGPEFLIYFQGTGAADDSGLPNDRFFAVRPEGSVSTLKIQRTERGDSAVYLCASSLGRDTQYFGPGTRLTVL.

V and J are TRBV5-4 and TRBJ2-5; tentative D call: TRBD2 (6 bases). The germline CDR1 and CDR2 sequences are SGHNT and YYREEE (reference sequence). The CDR3 is 16 amino acids. V shed 0 bases and J shed 4 bases, with 16 bases lying between them. CDR3 sequence (DNA): TGTGCCAGCAGCTTGGCAGGCTCCTCGGGACTAGAGACCCAGTACTTC. Its protein is CASSLAGSSGLETQYF.

This chain links TRBV28 with TRBJ2-5; TRBD2 agrees at 7 bases. The CDR3 is 16 residues long. V dropped 5 bases and J dropped 1; count of bases not matched to a gene: 10. In germline, CDR1 is MDHEN, CDR2 SYDVKM. The CDR3 here is CASSPSGRGPQETQYF. For the CDR3, the DNA is TGTGCCAGCAGTCCCTCAGGGAGGGGCCCCCAAGAGACCCAGTACTTC. Supplemented by reference TRBV28 and TRBJ2-5, the full variable domain reads DVKVTQSSRYLVKRTGEKVFLECVQDMDHENMFWYRQDPGLGLRLIYFSYDVKMKEKGDIPEGYSVSREKKERFSLILESASTNQTSMYLCASSPSGRGPQETQYFGPGTRLLVL.

This clone has more than one count but fewer than ten. This chain connects TRBV19 to TRBJ1-1, with 7 bases matching TRBD1. Trimming cost V 7 bases and J 2 bases; bases outside gene matches: 7. In germline, CDR1 is LNHDA, CDR2 SQIVND (reference sequence). The CDR3 runs to 14 residues. The CDR3 loop reads CASTPDRSNTEAFF. DNA of the CDR3: TGTGCCAGTACCCCGGACAGGTCCAACACTGAAGCTTTCTTT.

V is TRBV19 and J is TRBJ1-1, with 7 positions matching TRBD1. Unmatched junction bases numbered 8, after V lost 6 bases and J lost 7 bases. Germline V gene sequence: CDR1 LNHDA, CDR2 SQIVND (reference sequence). The CDR3 extends over 13 amino acids. The CDR3 DNA sequence: TGTGCCAGTAGCGTAACAGGGGAGATTGAAGCTTTCTTT. It specifies CASSVTGEIEAFF.

The chain is built from TRBV6-5 and TRBJ2-3, with TRBD2 matching over 11 bases. The CDR3 sequence is 16 residues long. CDR1 MNHEY and CDR2 SVGAGI come from the germline V gene. V trimming: 4 bases; J trimming: 2 bases; junction bases outside the gene matches: 5. The CDR3 is CASSSLAGGFTDTQYF. CDR3 bases: TGTGCCAGCAGTTCCTTAGCGGGGGGGTTCACAGATACGCAGTATTTT.

This chain connects TRBV3-1 (or the pseudogene TRBV3-2) to TRBJ1-2; D is possibly TRBD1 (5 bases). The CDR3 has 14 residues. V was pared by 2 bases and J by 5 bases, with 12 bases between. Germline V lookup: CDR1 LGHDT, CDR2 YNNKEL (reference sequence). Here the CDR3 reads CASSQHTGGYGYTF. The CDR3 DNA is TGTGCCAGCAGCCAACATACCGGGGGATATGGCTACACCTTC.

The rearrangement links TRBV25-1 to TRBJ1-2; D call uncertain. The CDR3 runs to 13 residues. V gave up 5 bases and J gave up 5 bases, with 12 bases separating them. The V gene's germline CDR1 is MGHDK and CDR2 SYGVNS. This CDR3 is CASSWRGGYGYTF. CDR3 in DNA: TGTGCCAGCAGTTGGCGAGGCGGGTATGGCTACACCTTC.

The gene calls are TRBV10-1 and TRBJ1-1; D call uncertain. The V end was cut by 3 bases, the J end by 1 base, with 6 bases between. Germline-derived CDR1 and CDR2 are WNHNN and SYGVQD (reference sequence). This CDR3 contains 13 residues. CDR3: CASSDSGNTEAFF. The CDR3 bases are TGCGCCAGCAGTGATTCGGGGAACACTGAAGCTTTCTTT.

This sequence joins TRBV3-1 (or the pseudogene TRBV3-2) and TRBJ2-7; D might be TRBD2 (6 bases). Germline V gene sequence: CDR1 LGHDT, CDR2 YNNKEL (reference sequence). Trimming cost V 0 bases and J 7 bases, with 13 bases left between them. The CDR3 is made up of 14 amino acids. As DNA, the CDR3 is TGTGCCAGCAGCCAAGAATGGGAAGGGAGGGAGCAGTACTTC. Residues: CASSQEWEGREQYF.

The chain uses TRBV5-1 and TRBJ2-5, with a weak D call TRBD2 (5 bases). V gave up 5 bases and J gave up 1 base, with 9 bases separating them. Germline V lookup: CDR1 SGHRS, CDR2 YFSETQ. The CDR3 spans 13 residues. The CDR3 DNA follows: TGCGCCAGCAGGTTAGCGCCCCAAGAGACCCAGTACTTC. Translated, it gives CASRLAPQETQYF.

The chain joins TRBV19 to TRBJ1-2; TRBD1 matches at 7 bases. CDR1 is LNHDA, CDR2 SQIVND, per germline (reference sequence). CDR3 length equals 15 residues. The ends lost 5 bases at V and 8 bases at J; junction bases unmatched: 14. The CDR3 here is CASSFGQVRAGGYTF. The CDR3 bases are TGTGCCAGTAGTTTCGGACAGGTTAGGGCGGGAGGCTACACCTTC.

The rearrangement joins TRBV28 to TRBJ2-3; 11 nucleotides align to TRBD2. CDR3 length: 19 residues. V lost 4 bases to trimming and J lost 1 base; unmatched junction nucleotides: 13. Per germline, CDR1 MDHEN and CDR2 SYDVKM. This CDR3 reads CASSSPSSGGGGGTDTQYF. CDR3 bases: TGTGCCAGCAGTTCCCCGAGTAGCGGGGGGGGTGGGGGCACAGATACGCAGTATTTT.

This chain connects TRBV6-1 to TRBJ1-5; D is ambiguous. The CDR3 loop spans 12 amino acids. Germline V gives CDR1 MNHNS, CDR2 SASEGT. With 4 bases removed from V and 11 bases from J, the gap between germline ends came to 12 bases. CDR3 DNA sequence: TGTGCCAGCAGTGCTTCCTCGAGGTCCCAGCATTTT. Its protein is CASSASSRSQHF.

This chain connects TRBV30 to TRBJ1-6; tentatively, D is TRBD1 (5 bases). Trimming left V 2 bases short and J 9 bases short, with 14 bases between. The CDR3 spans 14 residues. CDR1 GTSNPN and CDR2 SVGIG come from the germline V gene (reference sequence). The CDR3 protein is CAWSLGGDFSPLHF. The CDR3 DNA is TGTGCCTGGAGTCTTGGGGGGGACTTTTCACCCCTCCACTTT.

The J gene is TRBJ2-1, the V gene TRBV5-1; TRBD2 matches 8 bases. The CDR3 has 14 residues. The germline gives CDR1 SGHRS, CDR2 YFSETQ. V gave up 4 bases and J gave up 3 bases; unmatched junction bases: 3. This chain's CDR3 is CASSLGTSYNEQFF. DNA of the CDR3: TGCGCCAGCAGCCTCGGGACTAGCTACAATGAGCAGTTCTTC. Combining the CDR3 with reference TRBV5-1 and TRBJ2-1 gives the whole variable domain KAGVTQTPRYLIKTRGQQVTLSCSPISGHRSVSWYQQTPGQGLQFLFEYFSETQRNKGNFPGRFSGRQFSNSRSEMNVSTLELGDSALYLCASSLGTSYNEQFFGPGTRLTVL.

The chain employs TRBV27 and TRBJ2-7; a possible D gene is TRBD2 (6 bases). CDR1 is MNHEY and CDR2 is SMNVEV in the germline V gene (reference sequence). Trimming left V 5 bases short and J 4 bases short, with 18 bases between. The CDR3 runs 15 residues. The CDR3 sequence: CASSALGAGRYEQYF. The CDR3 bases are TGTGCCAGCAGTGCCCTTGGGGCAGGGAGGTACGAGCAGTACTTC.

V usage is TRBV9 and J usage is TRBJ1-1, with a weak D call TRBD1 (5 bases). The CDR3 covers 15 residues. Germline V gene sequence: CDR1 SGDLS, CDR2 YYNGEE. V was clipped by 0 bases and J by 1 base, with 10 bases between them. The CDR3 DNA reads TGTGCCAGCAGCGTAGAGGGGTCGTGGAACACTGAAGCTTTCTTT. This sequence encodes CASSVEGSWNTEAFF.

The chain uses TRBV28 and TRBJ1-5; TRBD1 might be the D (5 bases). Trimming left V 2 bases short and J 3 bases short, with 8 bases between. The germline V gene has CDR1 MDHEN and CDR2 SYDVKM. This CDR3 has 14 residues. The CDR3 sequence: CASSLQGNNQPQHF. For the CDR3, the DNA is TGTGCCAGCAGTTTACAGGGAAACAATCAGCCCCAGCATTTT.